These 28 T cell receptor beta chains share one sample of origin, sequenced in a study of T cells of healthy individuals. MiXCR, applied by TCRdb to the 5' RACE reads, yields one record per CDR3 protein. In the table there are 60,000 to 80,000 distinct CDR3 sequences, around 16% of which are singletons. The receptors were gathered from a human donor in good health.

This clonotype appeared a few times. The chain uses TRBV16 and TRBJ2-1, with D maybe TRBD2 (5 bases). Trimming removed 0 bases from V and 10 bases from J, with 7 bases in between. This CDR3 comprises 12 residues. The germline V gene has CDR1 KGHSY and CDR2 FQNENV. The CDR3 spells CASSQSTTEQFF. The CDR3 DNA follows: TGTGCCAGCAGCCAATCGACTACAGAGCAGTTCTTC.

CDR3 sequence reads: CASRSTGGRQPQHF. Here the CDR3 DNA reads TGTGCCAGCAGGTCAACAGGGGGCCGACAGCCCCAGCATTTT. J is TRBJ1-5 and V is TRBV27; TRBD1 aligns across 9 bases. This CDR3 has 14 amino acids. The V and J ends lost 6 bases and 7 bases, in that order; junction bases with no gene match: 7. From germline, CDR1 is MNHEY and CDR2 SMNVEV (reference sequence).

This clonotype was picked up a small number of times. This rearrangement joins TRBV11-2 to TRBJ2-2; 11 nucleotides agree with TRBD2. CDR1 SGHAT and CDR2 FQNNGV come from the germline V gene. This CDR3 region has 15 residues. V trimming: 8 bases; J trimming: 3 bases; junction bases outside the gene matches: 5. The CDR3 protein is CASGKLAGDTGELFF. The CDR3 nucleotides read TGTGCCAGCGGGAAACTAGCGGGGGACACCGGGGAGCTGTTTTTT.

The table lists this clonotype with a few counts. V gene TRBV30 combines with J gene TRBJ1-2; D unclear. The CDR3 contains 12 residues. Trimming took 3 bases from V and 5 from J, leaving 10 bases between them. The V gene's germline CDR1 is GTSNPN and CDR2 SVGIG (reference sequence). The CDR3 loop is CAWRVSSYGYTF. The CDR3 region has the DNA TGTGCCTGGAGGGTCTCCTCTTATGGCTACACCTTC. Combining the CDR3 with reference TRBV30 and TRBJ1-2 gives the whole variable domain SQTIHQWPATLVQPVGSPLSLECTVEGTSNPNLYWYRQAAGRGLQLLFYSVGIGQISSEVPQNLSASRPQDRQFILSSKKLLLSDSGFYLCAWRVSSYGYTFGSGTRLTVV.

Ten or more counts support this clonotype. This chain uses TRBV14 with TRBJ2-1; no clear D. This CDR3 spans 13 amino acids. Trimming cost V 3 bases and J 2 bases, with 5 bases left between them. Germline CDR1 reads SGHDN; CDR2 reads FVKESK. The CDR3 region has the DNA TGTGCCAGCAGCCAGGATACCTACAATGAGCAGTTCTTC. It translates to CASSQDTYNEQFF.

This clonotype was counted only a few times. The rearrangement joins TRBV4-2 to TRBJ2-7; 7 bases are a match to TRBD2. CDR1 is LGHNA and CDR2 is YNFKEQ in the germline V gene. The V and J ends lost 1 base and 2 bases, in that order; junction bases with no gene match: 2. This CDR3 has 14 amino acids. CDR3 coding DNA: TGTGCCAGCAGCCAAGGTCGGGGGGCCTACGAGCAGTACTTC. Its protein is CASSQGRGAYEQYF.

This clonotype was picked up a small number of times. V is TRBV5-1 and J is TRBJ2-5; perhaps TRBD1 as D (5 bases). V lost 0 bases, J lost 2 bases, and 17 bases lay in between. CDR1 is SGHRS and CDR2 is YFSETQ in the germline V gene. This CDR3 comprises 17 residues. CDR3 loop: CASSLGRGSEIQETQYF. CDR3 bases: TGCGCCAGCAGCTTGGGAAGGGGCAGTGAGATTCAAGAGACCCAGTACTTC.

This clonotype was counted only a few times. The chain uses TRBV7-3 and TRBJ1-1; perhaps TRBD1 as D (5 bases). The V end lost 1 base, the J end lost 0 bases, and 9 bases lay between the germline ends. The CDR3 runs to 15 residues. Germline V gene sequence: CDR1 SGHTA, CDR2 FQGTGA. CDR3 region: CASSLSGGMNTEAFF. As DNA, the CDR3 is TGTGCCAGCAGCTTAAGCGGGGGAATGAACACTGAAGCTTTCTTT. Full variable domain (outside the CDR3, taken from reference TRBV7-3 and TRBJ1-1): GAGVSQTPSNKVTEKGKYVELRCDPISGHTALYWYRQSLGQGPEFLIYFQGTGAADDSGLPNDRFFAVRPEGSVSTLKIQRTERGDSAVYLCASSLSGGMNTEAFFGQGTRLTVV.

This chain joins TRBV5-1 and TRBJ2-7; D might be TRBD1 or TRBD2, each matching 5 bases. CDR3 size: 14 residues. V lost 4 bases, J lost 2 bases, and 13 bases lay in between. Germline V gene data show CDR1 as SGHRS and CDR2 as YFSETQ. The CDR3 sequence is CASSAPGQTYEQYF. The CDR3 nucleotides read TGCGCCAGCAGCGCTCCGGGGCAGACCTACGAGCAGTACTTC. The full variable domain, rest sourced from reference TRBV5-1 and TRBJ2-7, is KAGVTQTPRYLIKTRGQQVTLSCSPISGHRSVSWYQQTPGQGLQFLFEYFSETQRNKGNFPGRFSGRQFSNSRSEMNVSTLELGDSALYLCASSAPGQTYEQYFGPGTRLTVT.

This clonotype was seen a handful of times. The V gene is TRBV12-3 or TRBV12-4, the J gene TRBJ1-1, with D possibly being TRBD1 (6 bases). V was clipped by 6 bases and J by 10 bases, with 12 bases between them. The CDR3 contains 11 residues. The CDR3 protein is CASSPGGAAFF. In nucleotides, the CDR3 is TGTGCCAGCAGCCCTGGGGGGGCAGCTTTCTTT.

Many counts were recorded for this clonotype. The chain uses TRBV6-5 and TRBJ2-1, with D hard to call. The CDR3 runs to 16 residues. The V and J ends lost 0 bases and 0 bases respectively, with 9 bases between them. Germline CDR1 is MNHEY and CDR2 is SVGAGI. This chain's CDR3 is CASSYSGVDSYNEQFF. The CDR3 DNA sequence: TGTGCCAGCAGTTACTCTGGGGTGGACTCCTACAATGAGCAGTTCTTC.

This clonotype was seen a handful of times. The chain couples TRBV5-1 to TRBJ1-1; D unresolved. The germline V and J ends were trimmed by 4 bases and 8 bases, with 12 bases remaining between them. CDR3 size: 12 residues. The V gene's germline CDR1 is SGHRS and CDR2 YFSETQ. Here the CDR3 DNA reads TGCGCCAGCAGCCCAATGGGCAGGGAAGCTTTCTTT. It specifies CASSPMGREAFF.

This clonotype was picked up a small number of times. V is TRBV20-1 and J is TRBJ1-2, with a tentative D call TRBD1 (6 bases). Trimming removed 7 bases from V and 6 bases from J, with 18 bases in between. The germline gives CDR1 DFQATT, CDR2 SNEGSKA (reference sequence). The CDR3 runs 13 residues. The CDR3 sequence: CSVRTEAGDGYTF. In DNA, the CDR3 is TGCAGTGTCAGGACAGAGGCGGGGGATGGCTACACCTTC.

The CDR3 nucleotides read TGTGCCAGCAGCCGGACCTTTGGGGAGACCCAGTACTTC. This codes for CASSRTFGETQYF. V usage is TRBV7-2 and J usage is TRBJ2-5; no reliable D call. The germline gives CDR1 SGHTA, CDR2 FQGNSA. The CDR3 covers 13 residues. With 5 bases removed from V and 5 bases from J, the gap between germline ends came to 12 bases.

This clonotype has at least ten counts. The V call is TRBV4-2, the J call TRBJ2-5; TRBD2 might be the D (6 bases). The CDR3 spans 13 residues. The germline V gene has CDR1 LGHNA and CDR2 YNFKEQ. The V end was cut by 1 base, the J end by 6 bases, with 9 bases between. CDR3 nucleotides: TGTGCCAGCAGCCAAGCGGGAGTTAAGACCCAGTACTTC. Encoded protein: CASSQAGVKTQYF.

This clonotype was detected ten times or more. The genes are TRBV7-6 and TRBJ2-7; D not resolved. Germline V CDR1 and CDR2: SGHVS, FNYEAQ. The CDR3 runs to 13 residues. Trimming stripped 5 bases from V and 0 bases from J, with 8 bases between. The chain's CDR3 is CASSQSPSYEQYF. The CDR3 DNA reads as TGTGCCAGCAGCCAATCCCCCTCCTACGAGCAGTACTTC.

The table lists this clonotype with a few counts. This chain connects TRBV20-1 to TRBJ1-2, with D perhaps matching TRBD1 (5 bases). The CDR3 has 13 residues. The V end was cut by 1 base, the J end by 7 bases, with 13 bases between. Per germline, CDR1 DFQATT and CDR2 SNEGSKA (reference sequence). CDR3 region: CSARVRRDSGYTF. The CDR3 DNA is TGCAGTGCTAGAGTTAGGCGGGACTCTGGCTACACCTTC.

This rearrangement joins TRBV11-2 to TRBJ2-5; TRBD1 matches at 9 bases. Looked up from germline, CDR1 is SGHAT and CDR2 is FQNNGV. Germline trimming cut 8 bases from V and 5 bases from J; bases unmatched to any gene: 9. The CDR3 consists of 14 residues. CDR3 residues: CASGRDRVSETQYF. In DNA, the CDR3 is TGTGCCAGCGGCCGGGACAGGGTTTCGGAGACCCAGTACTTC.

The sample holds a few counts of this clonotype. The chain has TRBV19 and TRBJ1-2; D gene uncertain. This CDR3 contains 11 residues. From germline, CDR1 is LNHDA and CDR2 SQIVND (reference sequence). Trimming took 7 bases from V and 4 from J, leaving 7 bases between them. CDR3 bases: TGTGCCAGTACGACGTCCTATGGCTACACCTTC. This sequence encodes CASTTSYGYTF.

The V gene is TRBV5-1, the J gene TRBJ2-3; TRBD2 aligns across 8 bases. Germline lookup yields CDR1 SGHRS and CDR2 YFSETQ. V shed 3 bases and J 1 base; nucleotides not matched to a gene: 4. There are 15 residues in the CDR3. CDR3 residues: CASSSTTSGTDTQYF. For the CDR3, the DNA is TGCGCCAGCAGCTCCACGACTAGCGGCACAGATACGCAGTATTTT.

The chain is built from TRBV11-2 and TRBJ2-3, with TRBD2 identical over 12 bases. Germline loops: CDR1 SGHAT, CDR2 FQNNGV. CDR3 length: 16 residues. Unmatched junction bases numbered 8, after V lost 6 bases and J lost 4 bases. CDR3 DNA: TGTGCCAGCAGTTCACAACTAGCGGGGGGTTCAGATACGCAGTATTTT. Its protein is CASSSQLAGGSDTQYF.

The rearrangement joins TRBV6-2 or TRBV6-3 to TRBJ2-1; 8 bases map to TRBD2. Trimming cost V 5 bases and J 6 bases; bases outside gene matches: 9. CDR1 is MNHEY and CDR2 is SVGEGT in the germline V gene. The CDR3 has 15 residues. CDR3 in DNA: TGTGCCAGCAGTGTAAGCGGGAGAGTAGTCAATGAGCAGTTCTTC. Amino acid sequence: CASSVSGRVVNEQFF.

The sample holds a few counts of this clonotype. The chain carries TRBV6-6 and TRBJ1-1; D gene unclear. There are 14 residues in the CDR3. The V end lost 9 bases, the J end lost 0 bases, and 14 bases lay between the germline ends. The germline V gene has CDR1 MNHNY and CDR2 SVGAGI (reference sequence). For the CDR3, the DNA is TGTGCCAGTGCCCGGGCTGGGATGAACACTGAAGCTTTCTTT. Translated, it gives CASARAGMNTEAFF.

The sample holds many counts of this clonotype. The genes are TRBV20-1 and TRBJ2-7, with 8 bases lining up with TRBD1. This CDR3 is 13 amino acids long. Trimming took 6 bases from V and 9 from J; bases not matched to a gene: 13. The germline V gene has CDR1 DFQATT and CDR2 SNEGSKA (reference sequence). The CDR3 DNA sequence: TGCAGTGCCCGTCCGGGACAGGCCTATGTGCAGTACTTC. Its translation: CSARPGQAYVQYF.

The CDR3 sequence is CASSYPAGELFF. In DNA form, the CDR3 reads TGTGCCAGCAGTTACCCCGCCGGGGAGCTGTTTTTT. V and J are TRBV6-5 and TRBJ2-2; D uncertain. The V gene lost 2 bases and the J gene lost 6 bases, with 4 bases spanning the gap. The CDR3 has 12 amino acids. Germline CDR1 and CDR2: MNHEY and SVGAGI.

This clonotype was found many times. The rearrangement joins TRBV4-1 to TRBJ2-7; D possibly corresponds to TRBD2 (6 bases). Germline V lookup: CDR1 MGHRA, CDR2 YSYEKL. The V gene lost 0 bases and the J gene lost 7 bases, with 16 bases spanning the gap. The CDR3 is 15 residues long. The CDR3 nucleotides are TGCGCCAGCAGCCAAGATCAGCGGAGGGCGGGGGAGCAGTACTTC. Protein: CASSQDQRRAGEQYF.

The gene calls are TRBV24-1 and TRBJ2-2, with D maybe TRBD1 (5 bases). Germline-derived CDR1 and CDR2 are KGHDR and SFDVKD. V shed 1 base and J shed 12 bases, with 8 bases lying between them. This CDR3 region has 12 residues. CDR3 DNA: TGTGCCACCAGTGATTTTGCAGGGCAGCTGTTTTTT. Protein sequence: CATSDFAGQLFF.

This clonotype occurred many times. This chain uses TRBV6-5 with TRBJ1-3; TRBD1 might be the D (5 bases). CDR1 MNHEY and CDR2 SVGAGI come from the germline V gene. Trimming removed 0 bases from V and 3 bases from J, with 9 bases in between. CDR3 size: 15 residues. The CDR3 bases are TGTGCCAGCAGTTACTCCGGACACCGTGGAAACACCATATATTTT. Protein sequence: CASSYSGHRGNTIYF.